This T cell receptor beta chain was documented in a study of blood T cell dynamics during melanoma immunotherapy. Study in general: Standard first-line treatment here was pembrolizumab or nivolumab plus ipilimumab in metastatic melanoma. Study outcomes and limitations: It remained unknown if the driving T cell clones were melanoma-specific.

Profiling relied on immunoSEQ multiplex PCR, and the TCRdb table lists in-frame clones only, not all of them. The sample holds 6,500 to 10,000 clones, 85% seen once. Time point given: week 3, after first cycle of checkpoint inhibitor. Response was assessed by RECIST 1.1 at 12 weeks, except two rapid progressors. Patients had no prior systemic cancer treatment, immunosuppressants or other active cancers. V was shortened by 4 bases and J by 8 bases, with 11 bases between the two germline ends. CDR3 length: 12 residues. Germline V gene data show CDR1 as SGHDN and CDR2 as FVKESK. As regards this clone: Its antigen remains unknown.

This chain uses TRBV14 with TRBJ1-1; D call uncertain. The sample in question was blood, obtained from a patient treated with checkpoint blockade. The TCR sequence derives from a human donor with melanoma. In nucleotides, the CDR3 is TGTGCCAGCAGCCCGCTATTTGGGGAAGCTTTCTTT. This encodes CASSPLFGEAFF.